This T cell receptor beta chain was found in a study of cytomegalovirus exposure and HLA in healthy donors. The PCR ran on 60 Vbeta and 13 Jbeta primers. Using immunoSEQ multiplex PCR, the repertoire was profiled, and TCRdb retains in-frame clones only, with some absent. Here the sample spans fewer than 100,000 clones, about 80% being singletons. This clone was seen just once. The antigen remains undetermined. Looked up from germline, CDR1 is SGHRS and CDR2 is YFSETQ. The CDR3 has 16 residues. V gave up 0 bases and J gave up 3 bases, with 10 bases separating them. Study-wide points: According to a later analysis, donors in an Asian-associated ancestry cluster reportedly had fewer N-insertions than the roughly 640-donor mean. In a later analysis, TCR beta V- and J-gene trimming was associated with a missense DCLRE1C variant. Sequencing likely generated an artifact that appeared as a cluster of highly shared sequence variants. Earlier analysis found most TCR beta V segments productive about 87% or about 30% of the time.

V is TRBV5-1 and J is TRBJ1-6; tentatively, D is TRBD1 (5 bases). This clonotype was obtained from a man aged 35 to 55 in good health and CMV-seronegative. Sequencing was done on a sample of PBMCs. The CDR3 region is CASSLAGDYYNSPLHF. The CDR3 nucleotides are TGCGCCAGCAGCTTGGCCGGGGACTACTATAATTCACCCCTCCACTTT. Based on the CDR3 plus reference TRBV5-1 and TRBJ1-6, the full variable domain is KAGVTQTPRYLIKTRGQQVTLSCSPISGHRSVSWYQQTPGQGLQFLFEYFSETQRNKGNFPGRFSGRQFSNSRSEMNVSTLELGDSALYLCASSLAGDYYNSPLHFGNGTRLTVT.